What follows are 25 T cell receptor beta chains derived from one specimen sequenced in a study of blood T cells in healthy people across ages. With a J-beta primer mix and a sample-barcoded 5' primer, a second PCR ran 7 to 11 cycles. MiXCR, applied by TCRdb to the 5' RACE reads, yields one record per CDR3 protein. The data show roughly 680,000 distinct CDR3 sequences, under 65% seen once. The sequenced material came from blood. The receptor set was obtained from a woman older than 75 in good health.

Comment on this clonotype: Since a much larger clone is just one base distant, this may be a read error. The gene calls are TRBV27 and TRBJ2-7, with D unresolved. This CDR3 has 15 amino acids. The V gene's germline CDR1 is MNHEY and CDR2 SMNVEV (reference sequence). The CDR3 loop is CAGSLPGIGTYEQYF. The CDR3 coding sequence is TGTGCCGGCAGTTTACCCGGAATAGGGACCTACGAGCAGTACTTC.

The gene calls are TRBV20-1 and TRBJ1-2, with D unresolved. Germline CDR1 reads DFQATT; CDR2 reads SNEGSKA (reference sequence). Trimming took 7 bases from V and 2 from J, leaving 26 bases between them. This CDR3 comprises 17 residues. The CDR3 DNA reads TGCAGTGTAGTCCAAAACAGAGCCGACTTGAGCAACTATGGCTACACCTTC. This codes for CSVVQNRADLSNYGYTF.

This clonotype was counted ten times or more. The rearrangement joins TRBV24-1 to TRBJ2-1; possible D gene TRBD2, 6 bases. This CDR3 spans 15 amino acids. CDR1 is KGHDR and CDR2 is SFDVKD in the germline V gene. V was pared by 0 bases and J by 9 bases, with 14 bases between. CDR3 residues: CATSDLGLAAGEQFF. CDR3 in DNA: TGTGCCACCAGTGATTTGGGGTTAGCAGCGGGTGAGCAGTTCTTC.

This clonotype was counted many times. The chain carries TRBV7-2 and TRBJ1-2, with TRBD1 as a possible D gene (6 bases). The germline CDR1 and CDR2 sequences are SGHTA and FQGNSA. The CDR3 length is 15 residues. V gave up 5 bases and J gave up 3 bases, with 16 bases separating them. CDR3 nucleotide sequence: TGTGCCAGCAGCCCCCGGGGTGGGGGGCACTATGGCTACACCTTC. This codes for CASSPRGGGHYGYTF.

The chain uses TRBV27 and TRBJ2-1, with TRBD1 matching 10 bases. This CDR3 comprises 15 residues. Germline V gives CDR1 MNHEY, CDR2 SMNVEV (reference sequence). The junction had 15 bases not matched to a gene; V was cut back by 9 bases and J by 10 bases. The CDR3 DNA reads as TGTGCCAGTAAGGCTGGGACAGGGGCCTCTTACGAGCAGTTCTTC. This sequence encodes CASKAGTGASYEQFF.

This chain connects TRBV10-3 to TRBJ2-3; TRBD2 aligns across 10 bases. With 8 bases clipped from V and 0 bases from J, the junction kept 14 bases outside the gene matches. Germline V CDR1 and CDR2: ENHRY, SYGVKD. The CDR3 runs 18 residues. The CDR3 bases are TGTGCCATCGGGCCTGCGCCGGGGACTAGCGAGAGCACAGATACGCAGTATTTT. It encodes CAIGPAPGTSESTDTQYF.

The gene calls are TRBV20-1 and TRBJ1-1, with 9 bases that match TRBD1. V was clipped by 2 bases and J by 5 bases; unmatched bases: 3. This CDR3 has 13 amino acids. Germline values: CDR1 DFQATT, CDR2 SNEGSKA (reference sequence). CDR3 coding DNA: TGCAGTGCTAGAAGGACAGGGGTGACTGAAGCTTTCTTT. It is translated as CSARRTGVTEAFF.

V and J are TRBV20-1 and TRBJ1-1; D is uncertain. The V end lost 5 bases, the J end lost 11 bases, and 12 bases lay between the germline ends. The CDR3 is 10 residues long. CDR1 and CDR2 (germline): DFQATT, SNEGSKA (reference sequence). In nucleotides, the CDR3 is TGCAGTGCTCGGCAGGACTGGGCTTTCTTT. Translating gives CSARQDWAFF.

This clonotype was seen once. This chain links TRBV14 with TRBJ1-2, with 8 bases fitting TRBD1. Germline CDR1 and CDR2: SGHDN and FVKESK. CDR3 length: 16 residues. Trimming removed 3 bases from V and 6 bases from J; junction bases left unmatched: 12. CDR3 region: CASSHRLTTGGNGYTF. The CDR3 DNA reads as TGTGCCAGCAGCCACCGATTGACAACAGGGGGTAATGGCTACACCTTC.

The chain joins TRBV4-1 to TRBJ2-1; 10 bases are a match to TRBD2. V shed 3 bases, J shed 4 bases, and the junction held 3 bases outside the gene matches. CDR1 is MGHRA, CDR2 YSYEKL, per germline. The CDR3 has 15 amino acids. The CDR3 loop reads CASSQSGGVYNEQFF. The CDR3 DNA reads TGCGCCAGCAGCCAGAGCGGGGGGGTTTACAATGAGCAGTTCTTC.

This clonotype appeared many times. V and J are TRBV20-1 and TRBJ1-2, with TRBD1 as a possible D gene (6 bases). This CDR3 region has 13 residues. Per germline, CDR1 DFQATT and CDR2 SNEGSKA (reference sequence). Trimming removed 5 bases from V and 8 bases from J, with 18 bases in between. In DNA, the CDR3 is TGCAGTGCTCCCTTCGGGAGGGGGAACGGCTACACCTTC. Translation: CSAPFGRGNGYTF.

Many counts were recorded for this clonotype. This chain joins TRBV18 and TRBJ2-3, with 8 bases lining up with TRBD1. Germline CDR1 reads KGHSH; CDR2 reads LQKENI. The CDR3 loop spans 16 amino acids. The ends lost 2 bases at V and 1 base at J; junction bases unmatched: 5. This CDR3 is CASSPAGTGGTDTQYF. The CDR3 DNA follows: TGTGCCAGCTCACCAGCGGGGACAGGTGGCACAGATACGCAGTATTTT.

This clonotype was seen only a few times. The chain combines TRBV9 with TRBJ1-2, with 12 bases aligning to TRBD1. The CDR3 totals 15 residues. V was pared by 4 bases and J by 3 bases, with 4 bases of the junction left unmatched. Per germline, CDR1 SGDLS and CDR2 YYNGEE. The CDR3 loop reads CASSRGQGADYGYTF. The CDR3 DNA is TGTGCCAGCAGCCGGGGACAGGGGGCCGACTATGGCTACACCTTC.

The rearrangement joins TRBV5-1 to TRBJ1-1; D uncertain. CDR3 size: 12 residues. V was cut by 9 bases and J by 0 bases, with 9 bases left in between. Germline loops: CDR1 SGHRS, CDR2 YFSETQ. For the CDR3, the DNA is TGCGCCATGATCTTGATGAACACTGAAGCTTTCTTT. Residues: CAMILMNTEAFF. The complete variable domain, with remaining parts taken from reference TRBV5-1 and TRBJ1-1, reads KAGVTQTPRYLIKTRGQQVTLSCSPISGHRSVSWYQQTPGQGLQFLFEYFSETQRNKGNFPGRFSGRQFSNSRSEMNVSTLELGDSALYLCAMILMNTEAFFGQGTRLTVV.

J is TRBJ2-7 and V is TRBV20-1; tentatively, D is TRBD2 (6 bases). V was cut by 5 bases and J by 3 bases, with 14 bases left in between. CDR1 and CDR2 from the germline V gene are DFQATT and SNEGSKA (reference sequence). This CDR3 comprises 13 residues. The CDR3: CSAGPGLYYEQYF. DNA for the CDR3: TGCAGTGCTGGGCCGGGACTCTACTACGAGCAGTACTTC.

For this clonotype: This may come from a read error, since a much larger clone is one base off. CDR3 residues: CASSPPGGFSNEQYF. DNA of the CDR3: TGTGCCAGCAGTCCCCCGGGGGGCTTTAGCAATGAGCAGTACTTC. This sequence joins TRBV6-5 and TRBJ2-5, with D possibly TRBD2 on 7 matching bases. Trimming pared 5 bases from V and 11 bases from J, leaving 24 bases between. Germline V gene lookup returns CDR1 MNHEY and CDR2 SVGAGI. This CDR3 comprises 15 residues.

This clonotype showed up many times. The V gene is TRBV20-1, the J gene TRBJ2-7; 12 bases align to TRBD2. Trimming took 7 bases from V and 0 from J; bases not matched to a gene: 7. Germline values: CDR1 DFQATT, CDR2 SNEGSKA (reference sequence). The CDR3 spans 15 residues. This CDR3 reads CSVTSGRITSYEQYF. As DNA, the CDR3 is TGCAGTGTCACTAGCGGGAGGATAACCTCCTACGAGCAGTACTTC.

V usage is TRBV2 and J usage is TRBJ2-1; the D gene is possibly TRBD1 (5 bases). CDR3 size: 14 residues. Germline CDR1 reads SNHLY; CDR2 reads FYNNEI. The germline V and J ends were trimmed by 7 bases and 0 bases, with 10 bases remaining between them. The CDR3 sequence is CASKRQNSYNEQFF. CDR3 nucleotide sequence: TGTGCCAGCAAGAGACAGAACTCCTACAATGAGCAGTTCTTC.

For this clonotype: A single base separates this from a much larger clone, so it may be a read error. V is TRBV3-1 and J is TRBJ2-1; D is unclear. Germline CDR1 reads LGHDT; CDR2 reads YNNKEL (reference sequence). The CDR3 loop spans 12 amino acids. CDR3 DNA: TGTGCCGGCAGCCTGAGACGGTTCGAGCAGTTCTTC. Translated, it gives CAGSLRRFEQFF.

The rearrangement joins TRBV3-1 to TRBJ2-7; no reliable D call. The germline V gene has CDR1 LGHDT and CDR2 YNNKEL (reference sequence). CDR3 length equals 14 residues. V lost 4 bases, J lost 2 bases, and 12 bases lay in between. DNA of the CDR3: TGTGCCAGCAGCCCCTGGTCCCAGCCCTACGAGCAGTACTTC. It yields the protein CASSPWSQPYEQYF.

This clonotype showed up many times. CDR3 in amino acids: CASSYSGASSYNEQFF. The DNA of the CDR3 is TGTGCCAGCAGTTACTCAGGGGCTAGCTCCTACAATGAGCAGTTCTTC. The chain links TRBV6-6 to TRBJ2-1; D might be TRBD1 (5 bases). Trimming removed 0 bases at V and 0 bases at J, with 9 bases between. The CDR3 is 16 residues long. Germline V CDR1 and CDR2: MNHNY, SVGAGI (reference sequence).

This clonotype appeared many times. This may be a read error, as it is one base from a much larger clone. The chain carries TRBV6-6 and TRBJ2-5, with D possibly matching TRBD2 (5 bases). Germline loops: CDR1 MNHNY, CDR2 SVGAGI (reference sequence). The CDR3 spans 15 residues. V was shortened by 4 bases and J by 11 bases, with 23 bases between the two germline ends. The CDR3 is CASSSRKDRGWEQYF. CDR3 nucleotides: TGTGCCAGCAGTTCTCGAAAGGACCGCGGGTGGGAGCAGTACTTC.

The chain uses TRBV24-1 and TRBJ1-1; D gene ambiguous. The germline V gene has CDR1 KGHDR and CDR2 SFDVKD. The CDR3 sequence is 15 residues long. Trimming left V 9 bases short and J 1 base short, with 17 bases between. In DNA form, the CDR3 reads TGTGCCACCCGGGCAGGCGATAACCAGAACACTGAAGCTTTCTTT. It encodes CATRAGDNQNTEAFF.

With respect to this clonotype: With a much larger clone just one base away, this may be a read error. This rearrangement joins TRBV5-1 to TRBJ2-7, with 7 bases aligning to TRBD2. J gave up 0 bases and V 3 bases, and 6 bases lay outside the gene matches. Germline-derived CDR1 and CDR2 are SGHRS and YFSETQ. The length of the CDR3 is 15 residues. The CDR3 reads CASSSAGDPSYEQYF. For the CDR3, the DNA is TGCGCCAGCAGCTCTGCGGGAGACCCCTCCTACGAGCAGTACTTC.

The CDR3 sequence is CSVAGRGPGRNRAFF. CDR3 in DNA: TGCAGCGTTGCGGGTAGGGGCCCAGGCCGAAATAGGGCTTTCTTT. The chain links TRBV29-1 to TRBJ1-1; a weak D match, TRBD1 (5 bases). Germline-derived CDR1 and CDR2 are SQVTM and ANQGSEA. This CDR3 contains 15 residues. Deletions cut 4 bases from V and 11 bases from J, with 26 bases between. The full variable domain, with the rest looked up from reference TRBV29-1 and TRBJ1-1, is SAVISQKPSRDICQRGTSLTIQCQVDSQVTMMFWYRQQPGQSLTLIATANQGSEATYESGFVIDKFPISRPNLTFSTLTVSNMSPEDSSIYLCSVAGRGPGRNRAFFGQGTRLTVV.